The present T cell receptor beta chain was sequenced within a study of shared clonotypes between healthy human individuals. Study-wide findings and caveats: Blood alone was sampled, and tissue repertoires likely differ.

The CDR3 extends over 14 amino acids. In germline, CDR1 is SEHNR, CDR2 FQNEAQ (reference sequence). J lost 7 bases, V lost 1 base, and 4 bases had no gene match. As to this clone: Its specificity is not known.

The donors were all Caucasian adults (living in Nashville, Tennessee). The assay used deep level. DNA from unsorted PBMC was sequenced on ten immunoSEQ deep assay plates. Assay: immunoSEQ multiplex PCR; the TCRdb copy retains only in-frame clones and omits some. Of more than 450,000 clones listed, about four fifths were seen once; the top ten hold about an eighth. Sequencing was performed on PBMCs. The chain carries TRBV7-9 and TRBJ1-2; 9 positions agree with TRBD1. This TCR came from a woman in her 40s in good health. Some clones in this sample may be carry-over from other donors' samples. The CDR3 DNA reads as TGTGCCAGCAGCTTAGGGGACAGGGCGTTTGGCTACACCTTC. The encoded protein is CASSLGDRAFGYTF. The full variable domain, rest sourced from reference TRBV7-9 and TRBJ1-2, is DTGVSQNPRHKITKRGQNVTFRCDPISEHNRLYWYRQTLGQGPEFLTYFQNEAQLEKSRLLSDRFSAERPKGSFSTLEIQRTEQGDSAMYLCASSLGDRAFGYTFGSGTRLTVV.